This T cell receptor (beta chain) was obtained from a study of T-cell reconstitution after alpha-beta-depleted transplantation in children. The CDR3 has 13 amino acids. The germline V gene has CDR1 MNHEY and CDR2 SMNVEV (reference sequence). V lost 5 bases and J 7 bases, leaving 12 bases between the germline ends. Comments on this clonotype: Its antigen is unknown.

A library of TCRbeta sequences, prepared with unique molecular identifiers, was generated. From the PCR reads, TCRdb called clonotypes with MiXCR, one entry per CDR3 protein. The table has 550,000 to 600,000 distinct CDR3 sequences, more than 20% seen once; the top ten hold 11% to 15%. Study-wide results and caveats: About two months after transplant, alpha-beta T cells reportedly came from several hundred expanded graft clones. T-cell numbers and diversity, one year after transplant, stemmed largely from T cells that were newly produced.

The chain employs TRBV27 and TRBJ2-1; tentative D call: TRBD2 (5 bases). Here the sequenced sample was PBMCs, mostly from graft donor cells, taken 360 days after TCRalphabeta/CD19-depleted stem cell transplant. The origin of this receptor is a boy under three years old who had a stem cell transplant for acute myeloid leukemia, so the T cells may come from the graft donor. CDR3 nucleotides: TGTGCCAGCAGTCAACCGACGGGGAATGAGCAGTTCTTC. Translated: CASSQPTGNEQFF.